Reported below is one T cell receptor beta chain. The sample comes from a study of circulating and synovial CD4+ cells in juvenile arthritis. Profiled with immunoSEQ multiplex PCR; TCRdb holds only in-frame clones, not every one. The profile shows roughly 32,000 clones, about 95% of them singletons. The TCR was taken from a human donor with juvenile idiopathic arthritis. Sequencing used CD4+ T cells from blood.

CDR3 in DNA: TGCGCCAGCAGCCAACCGGGTCCTATGAACACTGAAGCTTTCTTT. This sequence encodes CASSQPGPMNTEAFF. This chain connects TRBV4-1 to TRBJ1-1; no reliable D call. This CDR3 is built from 15 residues. The V gene's germline CDR1 is MGHRA and CDR2 YSYEKL. V lost 2 bases and J lost 0, with 10 bases in between.